One sample yielded the 19 T cell receptor beta chains listed below, sequenced in a study of control samples from healthy donors and cancer patients (dated by TCRdb to 2018 to 2021). Library preparation used the immunoSEQ multiplex PCR assay. TCRdb stores this immuneACCESS table with in-frame sequences only. Part of the clones is absent; in the studies checked, under half of the shortfall reflects unresolved V genes, and no reason is known for the rest. Across this sample there are about 160,000 clones, with approximately 96% seen only once. The ten largest make up approximately 1% of the sample. The sample comprised blood. Receptors were obtained from a woman aged 25 to 39 in good health.

This clone was counted once. This sequence joins TRBV5-4 and TRBJ2-6; perhaps TRBD1 as D (6 bases). CDR3 length equals 16 residues. CDR1 is SGHNT and CDR2 is YYREEE in the germline V gene (reference sequence). V was trimmed by 0 bases and J by 1 base, leaving 8 bases between them. CDR3 region: CASSLAGVSGANVLTF. In DNA form, the CDR3 reads TGTGCCAGCAGCTTGGCAGGGGTGTCTGGGGCCAACGTCCTGACTTTC.

The V and J genes are TRBV2 and TRBJ1-5; the D gene is possibly TRBD1 (5 bases). Germline-derived CDR1 and CDR2 are SNHLY and FYNNEI. CDR3 length: 13 residues. Trimming took off 6 bases at V and 11 bases at J, with 17 bases between the two ends. Written as DNA, the CDR3 is TGTGCCAGCAGGGCCCGACGGGGGACGACCCAGCATTTT. Its protein is CASRARRGTTQHF.

J is TRBJ2-2 and V is TRBV6-4, with a tentative D call TRBD1 (5 bases). V was trimmed by 0 bases and J by 4 bases, leaving 6 bases between them. Per germline, CDR1 MRHNA and CDR2 SNTAGT. The CDR3 has 14 residues. In DNA form, the CDR3 reads TGTGCCAGCAGTGACTCGACAGCCACCGGGGAGCTGTTTTTT. Protein: CASSDSTATGELFF.

This rearrangement joins TRBV5-5 to TRBJ1-1, with 7 bases lining up with TRBD1. Trimming removed 5 bases from V and 1 base from J; junction bases left unmatched: 8. CDR1 and CDR2 from the germline V gene are SGHKS and YYEKEE (reference sequence). The CDR3 has 15 amino acids. The CDR3: CASRATGEENTEAFF. DNA of the CDR3: TGTGCCAGCAGAGCAACAGGGGAAGAGAACACTGAAGCTTTCTTT.

This clone was counted once. This rearrangement joins TRBV7-9 to TRBJ2-7, with D perhaps TRBD1 (6 bases). Trimming removed 5 bases from V and 2 bases from J, with 16 bases in between. CDR1 and CDR2 from the germline V gene are SEHNR and FQNEAQ (reference sequence). The CDR3 length is 15 residues. The CDR3 loop is CASSPPSRDTYEQYF. The CDR3 bases are TGTGCCAGCAGCCCCCCCTCCCGGGACACCTACGAGCAGTACTTC.

V is TRBV6-5 and J is TRBJ1-1; D is ambiguous. The CDR3 covers 12 residues. Trimming took off 3 bases at V and 4 bases at J, with 6 bases between the two ends. The germline CDR1 and CDR2 sequences are MNHEY and SVGAGI. The CDR3 is CASSYVGTEAFF. CDR3 coding DNA: TGTGCCAGCAGTTATGTGGGCACTGAAGCTTTCTTT.

As regards this clone: The same CDR3 arises from other DNA sequences in this sample as well. The genes are TRBV4-2 and TRBJ2-2, with D perhaps matching TRBD2 (6 bases). The CDR3 totals 17 residues. V gave up 1 base and J gave up 3 bases, with 15 bases separating them. The germline gives CDR1 LGHNA, CDR2 YNFKEQ. The CDR3 coding sequence is TGTGCCAGCAGCCAAGTGGGAGGAGATGAGTACACCGGGGAGCTGTTTTTT. Protein sequence: CASSQVGGDEYTGELFF.

This chain connects TRBV6-5 to TRBJ2-1; 9 nucleotides match TRBD1. The CDR3 consists of 15 residues. Per the germline V gene, CDR1 is MNHEY and CDR2 is SVGAGI. After removal of 5 bases from V and 5 bases from J, the junction contained 7 bases not matched to a gene. The CDR3 DNA sequence: TGTGCCAGCAGTCACCGGGACAGGGTCCACAATGAGCAGTTCTTC. As protein: CASSHRDRVHNEQFF.

Only one count was recorded for this clone. This sequence joins TRBV4-1 and TRBJ2-3; D is uncertain. The CDR3 runs to 13 residues. Germline assignment: CDR1 MGHRA and CDR2 YSYEKL. V dropped 3 bases and J dropped 4 bases, with 8 bases sitting between them. The CDR3 region has the DNA TGCGCCAGCAGCCAGATTCCCCCAGATACGCAGTATTTT. Its protein is CASSQIPPDTQYF.

The V call is TRBV19, the J call TRBJ2-6; maybe TRBD1 (6 bases). V lost 2 bases to trimming and J lost 0 bases, with 14 bases between them. The CDR3 has 18 amino acids. Germline assignment: CDR1 LNHDA and CDR2 SQIVND (reference sequence). CDR3 nucleotide sequence: TGTGCCAGTAGTATATGGCAGGGGACCTACTCTGGGGCCAACGTCCTGACTTTC. It encodes CASSIWQGTYSGANVLTF.

V and J are TRBV11-2 and TRBJ1-1; no clear D gene. Germline lookup yields CDR1 SGHAT and CDR2 FQNNGV. Trimming removed 2 bases at V and 0 bases at J, with 16 bases between. The CDR3 sequence is 17 residues long. This chain's CDR3 is CASSLKRLGILNTEAFF. The CDR3 nucleotides are TGTGCCAGCAGCTTAAAAAGGTTGGGTATACTGAACACTGAAGCTTTCTTT.

The rearrangement uses TRBV9 and TRBJ1-1; D gene ambiguous. The V end lost 4 bases, the J end lost 0 bases, and 10 bases lay between the germline ends. CDR1 is SGDLS, CDR2 YYNGEE, per germline. The CDR3 has 14 amino acids. CDR3 sequence (DNA): TGTGCCAGCAGCCTGGGGTTGATGAACACTGAAGCTTTCTTT. This encodes CASSLGLMNTEAFF.

J is TRBJ2-1 and V is TRBV7-9; weak D call: TRBD1 (6 bases). With 5 bases removed from V and 12 bases from J, the gap between germline ends came to 17 bases. This CDR3 contains 13 residues. Germline CDR1 SEHNR, CDR2 FQNEAQ (reference sequence). The CDR3 region is CASSQITGIWQFF. The CDR3 DNA reads as TGTGCCAGCAGCCAGATCACAGGGATCTGGCAGTTCTTC.

The chain employs TRBV12-3 or TRBV12-4 and TRBJ2-1; no clear D gene. The CDR3 covers 11 residues. The ends were cut back, 6 bases at V and 9 bases at J, with 9 bases in the middle. Here the CDR3 reads CASSHGTEQFF. The CDR3 DNA sequence: TGTGCCAGCAGCCACGGCACTGAGCAGTTCTTC.

The V gene is TRBV5-8, the J gene TRBJ1-2, with 7 bases fitting TRBD1. Germline V gene lookup returns CDR1 SGHTS and CDR2 YDEGEE. The V and J ends lost 0 bases and 5 bases, in that order; junction bases with no gene match: 4. CDR3 length: 14 amino acids. Here the CDR3 reads CASSLEGAVYGYTF. The CDR3 DNA follows: TGTGCCAGCAGCTTGGAGGGGGCAGTTTATGGCTACACCTTC.

CDR3 DNA sequence: TGTGCCAGCAGTCTGGACGGAGTGACCTACGAGCAGTACTTC. The encoded protein is CASSLDGVTYEQYF. The chain links TRBV2 to TRBJ2-7; D uncertain. Between the trimmed V and J ends, which lost 5 bases and 2 bases, there was a span of 13 bases. Per the germline V gene, CDR1 is SNHLY and CDR2 is FYNNEI. The CDR3 extends over 14 amino acids.

V gene TRBV10-3 combines with J gene TRBJ2-3, with 9 bases that match TRBD1. The junction had 17 bases not matched to a gene; V was cut back by 3 bases and J by 4 bases. The length of the CDR3 is 19 residues. The V gene's germline CDR1 is ENHRY and CDR2 SYGVKD. CDR3 residues: CAISDSKAQPGQGSDTQYF. The CDR3 nucleotides read TGTGCCATCAGTGACTCCAAGGCGCAACCGGGACAGGGCTCAGATACGCAGTATTTT.

The V call is TRBV2, the J call TRBJ2-7; 9 positions agree with TRBD2. Per germline, CDR1 SNHLY and CDR2 FYNNEI. CDR3 length: 14 amino acids. With 8 bases clipped from V and 12 bases from J, the junction kept 17 bases outside the gene matches. In DNA, the CDR3 is TGTGCCAGCCTCCGGGCGGGGGGGGTCTATCGTCGGTACTTC. It specifies CASLRAGGVYRRYF.

The V and J genes are TRBV27 and TRBJ2-7; possibly TRBD1 or TRBD2 for D (5 bases each). The V and J ends lost 5 bases and 3 bases respectively, with 20 bases between them. Germline V gene sequence: CDR1 MNHEY, CDR2 SMNVEV (reference sequence). The CDR3 is 16 residues long. The CDR3 coding sequence is TGTGCCAGCAGTAGACTACCGGGACCCCTAGGCTACGAGCAGTACTTC. It yields the protein CASSRLPGPLGYEQYF.